This entry lists 17 T cell receptor beta chains sequenced from one sample in a study of blood T cell repertoires in COVID-19. The data were produced by immunoSEQ multiplex PCR, yet TCRdb's version contains in-frame clones alone and is incomplete. The table includes fewer than 25,000 clones, about 90% detected once. Sequenced sample: peripheral blood. These TCRs come from an elderly woman with active COVID-19.

This clone has only one observation. The V call is TRBV10-3, the J call TRBJ2-7; a weak D match, TRBD1 (5 bases). V lost 2 bases to trimming and J lost 2 bases, with 7 bases between them. The CDR3 totals 13 residues. Germline V CDR1 and CDR2: ENHRY, SYGVKD. CDR3 DNA sequence: TGTGCCATCAGTGAGCAGGGTGCCTACGAGCAGTACTTC. Its translation: CAISEQGAYEQYF.

The chain carries TRBV6-5 and TRBJ1-1, with D tentatively TRBD1 (5 bases). CDR1 is MNHEY, CDR2 SVGAGI, per germline. V lost 2 bases to trimming and J lost 11 bases, with 6 bases between them. The CDR3 is 10 residues long. The CDR3 loop reads CASSYRGAFF. Here the CDR3 DNA reads TGTGCCAGCAGTTACCGGGGGGCTTTCTTT.

This rearrangement joins TRBV5-1 to TRBJ1-4; D not certain. Per the germline V gene, CDR1 is SGHRS and CDR2 is YFSETQ. V was cut by 5 bases and J by 4 bases, with 15 bases left in between. The CDR3 is made up of 15 amino acids. Here the CDR3 DNA reads TGCGCCAGCAGGGTCGGGGTGGCCGGTAATGAAAAACTGTTTTTT. This codes for CASRVGVAGNEKLFF. Full variable domain (rest looked up from reference TRBV5-1 and TRBJ1-4): KAGVTQTPRYLIKTRGQQVTLSCSPISGHRSVSWYQQTPGQGLQFLFEYFSETQRNKGNFPGRFSGRQFSNSRSEMNVSTLELGDSALYLCASRVGVAGNEKLFFGSGTQLSVL.

The rearrangement uses TRBV18 and TRBJ1-3; D not resolved. Per the germline V gene, CDR1 is KGHSH and CDR2 is LQKENI. The V end lost 4 bases, the J end lost 0 bases, and 16 bases lay between the germline ends. This CDR3 has 17 residues. The CDR3 coding sequence is TGTGCCAGCTCACAACCGGGAGCGGCACTCTCTGGAAACACCATATATTTT. Residues: CASSQPGAALSGNTIYF.

The chain employs TRBV19 and TRBJ2-1, with 7 nucleotides matching TRBD1. Germline assignment: CDR1 LNHDA and CDR2 SQIVND (reference sequence). CDR3 size: 15 residues. Trimming took 6 bases from V and 9 from J; bases not matched to a gene: 14. The CDR3 DNA is TGTGCCAGTAGACCGGACGACAGGGAAGTGGGTGAGCAGTTCTTC. As protein: CASRPDDREVGEQFF.

This chain uses TRBV14 with TRBJ2-3; D call uncertain. The V gene's germline CDR1 is SGHDN and CDR2 FVKESK. Trimming stripped 0 bases from V and 2 bases from J, with 6 bases between. The length of the CDR3 is 14 residues. This CDR3 reads CASSQETFTDTQYF. DNA of the CDR3: TGTGCCAGCAGCCAAGAAACTTTCACAGATACGCAGTATTTT.

The chain carries TRBV6-1 and TRBJ2-2; unclear D gene. This CDR3 is 13 amino acids long. Germline V gene lookup returns CDR1 MNHNS and CDR2 SASEGT. Between the trimmed V and J ends, which lost 2 bases and 6 bases, there was a span of 7 bases. This CDR3 is CASSELSSGELFF. The CDR3 coding sequence is TGTGCCAGCAGTGAACTGTCGTCCGGGGAGCTGTTTTTT.

This chain links TRBV5-5 with TRBJ2-5; D gene unclear. Looked up from germline, CDR1 is SGHKS and CDR2 is YYEKEE (reference sequence). The length of the CDR3 is 14 residues. V lost 1 base and J lost 2, with 9 bases in between. The CDR3 loop reads CASSLRNLQETQYF. The CDR3, as DNA: TGTGCCAGCAGCTTGAGAAATCTACAAGAGACCCAGTACTTC.

The chain carries TRBV10-3 and TRBJ1-1, with a tentative D call TRBD1 (5 bases). The CDR3 is made up of 15 amino acids. Germline loops: CDR1 ENHRY, CDR2 SYGVKD. Trimming removed 0 bases at V and 1 base at J, with 9 bases between. The CDR3 loop reads CAISESSDRNTEAFF. In DNA form, the CDR3 reads TGTGCCATCAGTGAGTCATCCGACAGGAACACTGAAGCTTTCTTT.

This clone was counted between two and nine times. V gene TRBV27 combines with J gene TRBJ2-5; 16 bases are shared with TRBD2. There are 19 residues in the CDR3. J gave up 5 bases and V 1 base, and 10 bases lay outside the gene matches. Germline CDR1 reads MNHEY; CDR2 reads SMNVEV (reference sequence). CDR3 region: CASSLWSGLAGGLGETQYF. The CDR3 nucleotides are TGTGCCAGCAGTTTATGGTCGGGACTAGCGGGGGGGCTAGGCGAGACCCAGTACTTC.

The V call is TRBV5-1, the J call TRBJ2-7; D is unclear. Trimming took 4 bases from V and 3 from J, leaving 11 bases between them. The CDR3 has 13 residues. The V gene's germline CDR1 is SGHRS and CDR2 YFSETQ. The CDR3 loop reads CASSPWANYEQYF. In nucleotides, the CDR3 is TGCGCCAGCAGCCCCTGGGCGAACTACGAGCAGTACTTC. The whole variable domain, filled in from reference TRBV5-1 and TRBJ2-7, reads KAGVTQTPRYLIKTRGQQVTLSCSPISGHRSVSWYQQTPGQGLQFLFEYFSETQRNKGNFPGRFSGRQFSNSRSEMNVSTLELGDSALYLCASSPWANYEQYFGPGTRLTVT.

The CDR3 DNA reads TGTGCCAGCAGCCCACCCGGGACCCTAGGGGGCTATGGCTACACCTTC. Translation: CASSPPGTLGGYGYTF. The V call is TRBV6-2 or TRBV6-3, the J call TRBJ1-2, with D maybe TRBD1 (6 bases). V was shortened by 6 bases and J by 4 bases, with 21 bases between the two germline ends. This CDR3 has 16 residues. Germline V gene lookup returns CDR1 MNHEY and CDR2 SVGEGT.

The chain uses TRBV29-1 and TRBJ2-2; 8 bases fit TRBD1. The germline gives CDR1 SQVTM, CDR2 ANQGSEA. The CDR3 contains 13 residues. Losses at the gene ends were 7 bases for V and 7 bases for J; bases not matched to a gene: 8. CDR3 nucleotides: TGCAGCGCCCGGACAGGGTCGGGCGGGGAGCTGTTTTTT. It specifies CSARTGSGGELFF.

The V and J genes are TRBV6-5 and TRBJ2-3; D is undetermined. Germline assignment: CDR1 MNHEY and CDR2 SVGAGI. V gave up 7 bases and J gave up 1 base, with 9 bases separating them. There are 13 residues in the CDR3. CDR3 bases: TGTGCCAGCACCGTCCCGGGCACAGATACGCAGTATTTT. This gives the protein CASTVPGTDTQYF.

This clone was seen a single time. The gene calls are TRBV19 and TRBJ2-7, with TRBD2 matching over 9 bases. The ends lost 2 bases at V and 3 bases at J; junction bases unmatched: 8. Germline CDR1 is LNHDA and CDR2 is SQIVND (reference sequence). The CDR3 has 16 residues. This CDR3 reads CASSIIRLADLYEQYF. The CDR3, as DNA: TGTGCCAGTAGTATAATTCGACTAGCGGACCTCTACGAGCAGTACTTC.

As DNA, the CDR3 is TGCGCCAGCAGCCCGAGGTGGGCTAGCGGGGGGATGTCAGATACGCAGTATTTT. Translated, it gives CASSPRWASGGMSDTQYF. J is TRBJ2-3 and V is TRBV5-1; 11 bases map to TRBD2. Germline CDR1 is SGHRS and CDR2 is YFSETQ. With V trimmed by 4 bases and J by 4 bases, 14 bases remained unmatched. This CDR3 is 18 amino acids long.

The chain is built from TRBV7-9 and TRBJ1-4; no reliable D call. The CDR3 extends over 15 amino acids. V lost 3 bases, J lost 0 bases, and 8 bases lay in between. Germline CDR1 reads SEHNR; CDR2 reads FQNEAQ (reference sequence). CDR3: CASSFTPSTNEKLFF. The CDR3 DNA follows: TGTGCCAGCAGCTTTACACCCTCAACTAATGAAAAACTGTTTTTT.